This passage covers 32 T cell receptor beta chains from one sample sequenced in a study of blood T cells in healthy people across ages. A sample-barcoded 5' primer and a J-beta primer mix were used in a second PCR of roughly 6 to 11 cycles. TCRdb reprocessed the 5' RACE reads with MiXCR, giving one entry per CDR3 protein. Among more than 650,000 distinct CDR3 sequences listed, about 48% were seen once. Input material: blood. The receptors come from a man older than 75 in good health.

This chain links TRBV6-5 with TRBJ2-1, with 8 bases matching TRBD1. There are 15 residues in the CDR3. Germline V gene lookup returns CDR1 MNHEY and CDR2 SVGAGI. V lost 6 bases and J lost 6; bases outside the gene matches: 10. The CDR3 DNA sequence: TGTGCCAGCAGGTATGATCAGACAGGGGCCAATGAGCAGTTCTTC. This gives the protein CASRYDQTGANEQFF.

This clonotype was found a few times. The rearrangement uses TRBV11-2 and TRBJ2-1; D is ambiguous. Germline CDR1 SGHAT, CDR2 FQNNGV. The V end was cut by 5 bases, the J end by 2 bases, with 13 bases between. This CDR3 has 15 residues. The CDR3 DNA is TGTGCCAGCAGCGTCAGCCACTCAGCCTACAATGAGCAGTTCTTC. Translating gives CASSVSHSAYNEQFF.

The chain uses TRBV11-2 and TRBJ2-7; 9 nucleotides match TRBD1. Germline CDR1 and CDR2: SGHAT and FQNNGV. The ends lost 4 bases at V and 2 bases at J; junction bases unmatched: 9. The CDR3 contains 16 residues. The CDR3 is CASSWGSRQGAYEQYF. The CDR3 DNA follows: TGTGCCAGCAGCTGGGGTTCCAGACAGGGGGCCTACGAGCAGTACTTC. Full variable domain (remainder filled in from reference TRBV11-2 and TRBJ2-7): EAGVAQSPRYKIIEKRQSVAFWCNPISGHATLYWYQQILGQGPKLLIQFQNNGVVDDSQLPKDRFSAERLKGVDSTLKIQPAKLEDSAVYLCASSWGSRQGAYEQYFGPGTRLTVT.

The chain couples TRBV12-3 or TRBV12-4 to TRBJ2-1; TRBD2 agrees at 11 bases. The CDR3 sequence is 15 residues long. V was pared by 6 bases and J by 12 bases, with 13 bases of the junction left unmatched. The CDR3 protein is CASSPVNSGRAGQFF. CDR3 sequence (DNA): TGTGCCAGCAGCCCAGTGAATAGCGGGAGGGCCGGGCAGTTCTTC.

The V and J genes are TRBV6-5 and TRBJ2-1, with 7 bases matching TRBD2. Germline CDR1 is MNHEY and CDR2 is SVGAGI. There are 11 residues in the CDR3. The trim removed 8 bases at V and 12 bases at J, leaving 7 bases unmatched. In DNA, the CDR3 is TGTGCCAGCCGGAGCGGGGCCGGGCAGTTCTTC. It is translated as CASRSGAGQFF.

This chain links TRBV24-1 with TRBJ2-3; D unclear. Germline CDR1 reads KGHDR; CDR2 reads SFDVKD. V was trimmed by 3 bases and J by 5 bases, leaving 5 bases between them. The CDR3 runs 12 residues. CDR3 DNA: TGTGCCACCAGTGATACACAAGATACGCAGTATTTT. This codes for CATSDTQDTQYF.

The chain joins TRBV6-2 or TRBV6-3 to TRBJ2-3, with TRBD2 matching 7 bases. Germline lookup yields CDR1 MNHEY and CDR2 SVGEGT. The ends lost 6 bases at V and 5 bases at J; junction bases unmatched: 8. This CDR3 is 14 amino acids long. CDR3 sequence (DNA): TGTGCCAGCAGCCAAGGGACTACGATAGATACGCAGTATTTT. Its protein is CASSQGTTIDTQYF.

This chain uses TRBV13 with TRBJ2-1; 8 nucleotides agree with TRBD2. V was pared by 5 bases and J by 4 bases, with 7 bases of the junction left unmatched. The CDR3 covers 15 residues. Germline assignment: CDR1 PRHDT and CDR2 FYEKMQ (reference sequence). The CDR3 protein is CASSPSTGGYNEQFF. DNA of the CDR3: TGTGCCAGCAGCCCAAGTACGGGAGGGTACAATGAGCAGTTCTTC.

The chain has TRBV28 and TRBJ2-7; a weak D match, TRBD2 (6 bases). Germline CDR1 and CDR2: MDHEN and SYDVKM. The CDR3 extends over 14 amino acids. V lost 7 bases and J 2 bases, leaving 15 bases between the germline ends. The CDR3 coding sequence is TGTGCCAGCACCCTGGGGGGAAGAACCTACGAGCAGTACTTC. This encodes CASTLGGRTYEQYF.

This sequence joins TRBV7-2 and TRBJ1-2, with TRBD1 matching 7 bases. Losses at the gene ends were 7 bases for V and 4 bases for J; bases not matched to a gene: 9. The CDR3 contains 14 residues. Germline CDR1 SGHTA, CDR2 FQGNSA. The CDR3, as DNA: TGTGCCAGCAACCGACAGGGAGGAAGCTATGGCTACACCTTC. This encodes CASNRQGGSYGYTF.

This clonotype was detected a few times. The chain combines TRBV29-1 with TRBJ2-6; maybe TRBD2 (6 bases). The CDR3 consists of 17 residues. The V and J ends lost 3 bases and 0 bases respectively, with 15 bases between them. CDR1 SQVTM and CDR2 ANQGSEA come from the germline V gene. CDR3 amino acids: CSVEVADPRSGANVLTF. The CDR3 DNA follows: TGCAGCGTTGAGGTAGCGGACCCCCGCTCTGGGGCCAACGTCCTGACTTTC.

This chain connects TRBV18 to TRBJ2-3; the match to TRBD2 covers 8 bases. The germline V gene has CDR1 KGHSH and CDR2 LQKENI. The CDR3 consists of 14 residues. The J segment lost 4 bases and the V segment lost 3 bases, leaving 3 bases of the junction unmatched. The CDR3 loop reads CASSPRREADTQYF. The CDR3, as DNA: TGTGCCAGCTCACCGCGGCGGGAGGCAGATACGCAGTATTTT.

The V and J genes are TRBV15 and TRBJ2-5, with TRBD2 matching over 8 bases. Germline V gene data show CDR1 as LNHNV and CDR2 as YYDKDF (reference sequence). The V and J ends lost 0 bases and 4 bases, in that order; junction bases with no gene match: 7. CDR3 length equals 16 residues. The CDR3 protein is CATSRDVAGGGETQYF. The CDR3, as DNA: TGTGCCACCAGCAGAGATGTGGCGGGAGGCGGAGAGACCCAGTACTTC.

In regard to this clonotype: Compared with germline, one end of the junction differs, possibly owing to a read error. V and J are TRBV7-2 and TRBJ1-1, with D possibly TRBD1 on 5 matching bases. CDR3 size: 13 residues. Germline V lookup: CDR1 SGHTA, CDR2 FQGNSA. CDR3 DNA: TGTGCCGGCAGCTTAGCCAGGGCCAGTGAAGCTTTCTTT. Translation gives CAGSLARASEAFF.

This clonotype turned up a few times. This rearrangement joins TRBV29-1 to TRBJ2-1, with TRBD1 identical over 11 bases. CDR1 is SQVTM and CDR2 is ANQGSEA in the germline V gene. Unmatched junction bases numbered 8, after V lost 7 bases and J lost 3 bases. The length of the CDR3 is 15 residues. The DNA for the CDR3 is TGCAGCGCCCTTGCCGGGACAGGGGGCTACAATGAGCAGTTCTTC. This codes for CSALAGTGGYNEQFF.

The chain recombines TRBV27 with TRBJ1-2, with D maybe TRBD1 (5 bases). The V and J ends lost 9 bases and 7 bases respectively, with 21 bases between them. From germline, CDR1 is MNHEY and CDR2 SMNVEV (reference sequence). The CDR3 covers 14 residues. The CDR3 DNA reads TGTGCCAGTACCCCCGGGACGGCAACTGGTGGCTACACCTTC. It encodes CASTPGTATGGYTF.

The CDR3 sequence is CSVRVISNQPQHF. The CDR3 nucleotides are TGCAGCGTTCGGGTTATTAGCAATCAGCCCCAGCATTTT. The chain joins TRBV29-1 to TRBJ1-5, with no clear D. Germline V gene sequence: CDR1 SQVTM, CDR2 ANQGSEA. The CDR3 extends over 13 amino acids. The V end lost 5 bases, the J end lost 0 bases, and 8 bases lay between the germline ends.

This chain joins TRBV6-1 and TRBJ2-5; 9 positions match TRBD1. Germline assignment: CDR1 MNHNS and CDR2 SASEGT. The J segment lost 5 bases and the V segment lost 2 bases, leaving 6 bases of the junction unmatched. The CDR3 covers 15 residues. As DNA, the CDR3 is TGTGCCAGCAGTGAAAATGGACAGGGGTGGGAGACCCAGTACTTC. This codes for CASSENGQGWETQYF.

This clonotype was counted ten times or more. The genes are TRBV5-1 and TRBJ2-4; D possibly corresponds to TRBD2 (5 bases). The CDR3 runs to 13 residues. V was clipped by 4 bases and J by 11 bases, with 16 bases between them. The germline V gene encodes CDR1 SGHRS and CDR2 YFSETQ. This CDR3 reads CASSPDSHGVQYF. The CDR3 DNA reads as TGCGCCAGCAGCCCCGACTCGCACGGGGTTCAGTACTTC.

The chain links TRBV29-1 to TRBJ2-7, with 7 nucleotides matching TRBD2. CDR1 is SQVTM, CDR2 ANQGSEA, per germline. Trimming cost V 4 bases and J 7 bases; bases outside gene matches: 10. The CDR3 is 13 amino acids. The CDR3 protein is CSVGGLVGSEQYF. CDR3 nucleotides: TGCAGCGTTGGAGGACTAGTGGGGAGTGAGCAGTACTTC.

J is TRBJ2-5 and V is TRBV20-1; D not certain. The CDR3 length is 12 residues. Trimming pared 3 bases from V and 7 bases from J, leaving 12 bases between. Germline V gene lookup returns CDR1 DFQATT and CDR2 SNEGSKA (reference sequence). As DNA, the CDR3 is TGCAGTGCTAGGCATACTCCAGGGACCCAGTACTTC. It is translated as CSARHTPGTQYF.

The chain employs TRBV12-3 or TRBV12-4 and TRBJ2-5; TRBD2 is a possible D gene (6 bases). The ends were cut back, 3 bases at V and 4 bases at J, with 12 bases in the middle. The CDR3 is 14 residues long. DNA for the CDR3: TGTGCCAGCAGTTTTCTGGGGCGGGGAGAGACCCAGTACTTC. It codes for CASSFLGRGETQYF.

The chain combines TRBV27 with TRBJ2-3, with D perhaps TRBD1 or TRBD2 (6 bases each). There are 17 residues in the CDR3. Trimming removed 3 bases from V and 14 bases from J, with 30 bases in between. Germline V gene lookup returns CDR1 MNHEY and CDR2 SMNVEV (reference sequence). CDR3 loop: CASSFSRFDGGHRYAYF. Here the CDR3 DNA reads TGTGCCAGCAGTTTTAGTAGGTTTGACGGGGGACACAGATACGCGTATTTT.

The chain links TRBV24-1 to TRBJ2-3; D not certain. The CDR3 has 13 residues. Trimming stripped 3 bases from V and 4 bases from J, with 7 bases between. Germline CDR1 KGHDR, CDR2 SFDVKD. The CDR3 sequence: CATSDPLPDTQYF. The CDR3 DNA is TGTGCCACCAGTGATCCCCTTCCAGATACGCAGTATTTT.

This clonotype was seen a single time. Here the CDR3 DNA reads TGTGCCAGCAGCATGAAGGGGACTAGCTCCTACGAGCAGTACTTC. Translation gives CASSMKGTSSYEQYF. The gene calls are TRBV7-9 and TRBJ2-7; 8 positions agree with TRBD2. The CDR3 totals 15 residues. J lost 0 bases, V lost 5 bases, and 6 bases had no gene match. Germline CDR1 and CDR2: SEHNR and FQNEAQ (reference sequence).

As concerns this clonotype: This clone may be a read error of a much larger clone one base away. This chain joins TRBV12-3 or TRBV12-4 and TRBJ2-7; the D is unclear. The CDR3 consists of 11 residues. Trimming stripped 6 bases from V and 0 bases from J, with 3 bases between. The CDR3 DNA reads TGTGCCAGCAGGCACTCCTACGAGCAGTACTTC. It translates to CASRHSYEQYF.

The chain is built from TRBV6-5 and TRBJ1-4; D gene unclear. From germline, CDR1 is MNHEY and CDR2 SVGAGI. The CDR3 is 13 residues long. V was cut by 10 bases and J by 7 bases, with 16 bases left in between. CDR3 nucleotides: TGTGCCACCCGGGCCCTTGGAAGTGAAAAACTGTTTTTT. Its protein product is CATRALGSEKLFF.

J is TRBJ2-3 and V is TRBV5-5; unclear D gene. The germline gives CDR1 SGHKS, CDR2 YYEKEE (reference sequence). The V gene lost 6 bases and the J gene lost 7 bases, with 18 bases spanning the gap. There are 14 residues in the CDR3. The CDR3 sequence is CASTTIVGANTQYF. DNA for the CDR3: TGTGCCAGCACCACCATTGTCGGAGCGAATACGCAGTATTTT. Filled out from reference TRBV5-5 and TRBJ2-3, the complete variable domain reads DAGVTQSPTHLIKTRGQQVTLRCSPISGHKSVSWYQQVLGQGPQFIFQYYEKEERGRGNFPDRFSARQFPNYSSELNVNALLLGDSALYLCASTTIVGANTQYFGPGTRLTVL.

The chain employs TRBV28 and TRBJ1-2; D possibly corresponds to TRBD1 (6 bases). The V end was cut by 6 bases, the J end by 9 bases, with 17 bases between. Germline CDR1 MDHEN, CDR2 SYDVKM. The CDR3 runs to 13 residues. CDR3 DNA sequence: TGTGCCAGCAGCGTCCGGGACAAGGGCAGCTACACCTTC. Translation gives CASSVRDKGSYTF.

The gene calls are TRBV27 and TRBJ1-4; 7 bases agree with TRBD1. With V trimmed by 3 bases and J by 4 bases, 11 bases remained unmatched. The CDR3 is 17 amino acids. Germline values: CDR1 MNHEY, CDR2 SMNVEV (reference sequence). CDR3 loop: CASSFHSRDRNNEKLFF. CDR3 bases: TGTGCCAGCAGTTTCCACTCCAGGGACAGAAATAATGAAAAACTGTTTTTT.

The chain is built from TRBV12-3 or TRBV12-4 and TRBJ2-5; TRBD2 matches 8 bases. V shed 6 bases and J 5 bases; nucleotides not matched to a gene: 8. CDR3 length: 14 amino acids. This CDR3 reads CASSRRERGETQYF. In DNA, the CDR3 is TGTGCCAGCAGCCGACGGGAGCGGGGGGAGACCCAGTACTTC.

A few counts support this clonotype. This CDR3 is CSAPLSQSSYEQYF. CDR3 DNA sequence: TGCAGTGCCCCCCTATCACAAAGCTCCTACGAGCAGTACTTC. V is TRBV20-1 and J is TRBJ2-7; D is uncertain. The CDR3 loop spans 14 amino acids. Germline V gives CDR1 DFQATT, CDR2 SNEGSKA (reference sequence). V lost 6 bases, J lost 0 bases, and 15 bases lay in between.